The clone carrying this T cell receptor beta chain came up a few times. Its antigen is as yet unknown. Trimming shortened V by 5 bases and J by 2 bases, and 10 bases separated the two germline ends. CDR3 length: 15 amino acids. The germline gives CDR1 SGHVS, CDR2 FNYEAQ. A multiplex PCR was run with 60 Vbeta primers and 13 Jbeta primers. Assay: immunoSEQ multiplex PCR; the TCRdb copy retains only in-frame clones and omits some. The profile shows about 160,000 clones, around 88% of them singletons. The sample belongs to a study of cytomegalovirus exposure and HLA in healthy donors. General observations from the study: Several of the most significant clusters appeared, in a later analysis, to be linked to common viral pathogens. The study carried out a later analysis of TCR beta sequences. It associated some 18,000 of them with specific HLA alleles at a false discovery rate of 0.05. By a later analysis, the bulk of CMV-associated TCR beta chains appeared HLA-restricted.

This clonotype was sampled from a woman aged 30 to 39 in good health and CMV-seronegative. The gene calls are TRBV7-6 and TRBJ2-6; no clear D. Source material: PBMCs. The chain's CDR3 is CASSLTATGANVLTF. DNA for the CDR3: TGTGCCAGCAGCCTAACAGCCACTGGGGCCAACGTCCTGACTTTC.